This T cell receptor (beta chain) comes out of a study of graft-versus-host responses after intestinal transplantation. Study context: Recipients had multivisceral, liver-intestinal, or isolated intestinal transplants. All recipients got anti-thymocyte globulin induction, then tacrolimus and steroids for 3 to 4 years. Study findings and constraints: Circulating GvH clone levels at their peak were associated with HvG declines (early post-transplant). Ileal or blood samples showed some GvH clones first, and such clones were also found in recipient marrow.

V was clipped by 4 bases and J by 3 bases, with 14 bases between them. Per the germline V gene, CDR1 is SGHDN and CDR2 is FVKESK. This CDR3 has 15 amino acids. TCRdb keeps only in-frame clones here, not all; method: immunoSEQ multiplex PCR. The data contain approximately 130,000 clones, approximately 90% of them singletons. Regarding this clone: Its specificity is not known.

The material sequenced was unstimulated CD4+ T cells sorted from spleen or lymph node cells, taken before intestinal transplant. This chain uses TRBV14 with TRBJ2-3; D call uncertain. The sequence derives from a human donor who received an intestinal transplant. DNA of the CDR3: TGTGCCAGCAGCCCTCGGGTGGGATCTACAGATACGCAGTATTTT. Its protein is CASSPRVGSTDTQYF.